These T cell receptor beta chains were read from a single sample in a study of blood T cell repertoires in COVID-19. Only in-frame clones appear in the TCRdb table, and some are missing; sequencing was by immunoSEQ multiplex PCR. The sample lists 93,000 or so clones; over 75% were seen once. Sequencing was performed on peripheral blood. All receptors come from a human donor in a cohort sampled during active COVID-19. Both conserved end residues are part of each CDR3. D genes are given only for firm matches. The size of a clone is reported for some rows only, either as once, few or many, or as a class for expanded clones.

j_call clone_size v_call d_call cdr3_nt cdr3_aa
TRBJ2-7 NA TRBV6-5 TRBD2 TGTGCCAGCAGTTTTAGCGGGGGGATCTCCTACGAGCAGTACTTC CASSFSGGISYEQYF
TRBJ2-7 once TRBV5-6 NA TGTGCCAGCAGCCCTCGCCGAGACTTCTCCTACGAGCAGTACTTC CASSPRRDFSYEQYF
TRBJ1-5 NA TRBV6-1 NA TGTGCCAGCAGTGAAGCCCTCGCCCGGGAAAATCAGCCCCAGCATTTT CASSEALARENQPQHF
TRBJ2-1 NA TRBV9 TRBD1 TGTGCCAGCAGCGCGTCCGCCGGGACAGGGTCCAATGAGCAGTTCTTC CASSASAGTGSNEQFF
TRBJ2-1 NA TRBV7-9 TRBD1 TGTGCCAGCAGCAACCGGGACAGGGGCGCAAATGAGCAGTTCTTC CASSNRDRGANEQFF
TRBJ1-1 NA TRBV2 NA TGTGCCAGCAGTGAAGTGGGCTCGGTGAACACTGAAGCTTTCTTT CASSEVGSVNTEAFF
TRBJ2-7 few TRBV3-1/TRBV3-2 TRBD2 TGTGCCAGCAGCCAAGGGCGGGTTAAGCGGGGGGGCAGCGAGCAGTACTTC CASSQGRVKRGGSEQYF
TRBJ2-5 NA TRBV11-2 TRBD2 TGTGCCAGCAGCTTAATAGCGGGGGGGGAGACCCAGTACTTC CASSLIAGGETQYF
TRBJ2-7 NA TRBV2 TRBD1 TGTGCCAGCAGTGATGTAGGACAGGACGTGGAGCAGTACTTC CASSDVGQDVEQYF
TRBJ1-2 NA TRBV2 NA TGTGCCAGCAGTGAATTGGGGGGCTATGGCTACACCTTC CASSELGGYGYTF
TRBJ2-5 NA TRBV14 NA TGTGCCAGCAGCCAAGTGTCAGGGTCGGAGACCCAGTACTTC CASSQVSGSETQYF
TRBJ2-6 NA TRBV4-1 TRBD1 TGCGCCAGCAGCCGGTCGGACAGGGTCGCTGGGGCCAACGTCCTGACTTTC CASSRSDRVAGANVLTF
TRBJ1-4 NA TRBV6-5 NA TGTGCCAGCAGTTACTCCCCAGGCAATAATGAAAAACTGTTTTTT CASSYSPGNNEKLFF
TRBJ2-5 NA TRBV7-8 NA TGTGCCAGCAGCCCAGGGGCTCTCCCGGCGGTAGAGACCCAGTACTTC CASSPGALPAVETQYF
TRBJ1-2 NA TRBV3-1/TRBV3-2 TRBD1 TGTGCCAGCAGCCCCGGGACAGCCTATGGCTACACCTTC CASSPGTAYGYTF
TRBJ2-7 once TRBV6-5 TRBD2 TGTGCCAGCAGTTCTTCCGGGACTAGCGGGAGAGACGAGCAGTACTTC CASSSSGTSGRDEQYF
TRBJ1-6 NA TRBV9 NA TGTGCCAGCAGCGTAGTGGCAGATTCCTATAATTCACCCCTCCACTTT CASSVVADSYNSPLHF
TRBJ2-6 few TRBV5-1 NA TGCGCCAGCAGCTCACTGCAGGGTTTTCCTGCCTCTGGGGCCAACGTCCTGACTTTC CASSSLQGFPASGANVLTF
TRBJ1-1 NA TRBV19 NA TGTGCCAGTAGTATAGAAATTGAGGGGGACACTGAAGCTTTCTTT CASSIEIEGDTEAFF
TRBJ2-7 NA TRBV11-2 NA TGTGCCAGCAGCCCCCTGGGGCTTATCGAGCAGTACTTC CASSPLGLIEQYF
TRBJ2-3 NA TRBV21-1 NA TGTGCCAGCAGCATCAAGAGACTACCCGACACAGATACGCAGTATTTT CASSIKRLPDTDTQYF
TRBJ2-7 NA TRBV6-7 TRBD2 TGTGCCAGCAGTTACGGCCTAGCGGGAAGCACCTACGAGCAGTACTTC CASSYGLAGSTYEQYF
TRBJ2-2 NA TRBV27 NA TGTGCCAGCAGTTTAGAGTGGACCGGGGAGCTGTTTTTT CASSLEWTGELFF
TRBJ2-3 NA TRBV9 TRBD2 TGTGCCAGCAGCGCGACTAGCGGCAGCACAGATACGCAGTATTTT CASSATSGSTDTQYF
TRBJ1-3 NA TRBV2 NA TGTGCCAGCAGGGAGGGGTCAACCTCTGGAAACACCATATATTTT CASREGSTSGNTIYF
TRBJ2-5 NA TRBV5-1 NA TGCGCCAGCAGCCTCGGAGGGGCGAGAGAGACCCAGTACTTC CASSLGGARETQYF
TRBJ2-2 NA TRBV27 NA TGTGCCAGCAGTTTATACGGGGGTCCCGGGGAGCTGTTTTTT CASSLYGGPGELFF
TRBJ1-2 NA TRBV28 TRBD1 TGTGCCAGCAGCACACCGGGACAGGGGACCTATGGCTACACCTTC CASSTPGQGTYGYTF
TRBJ2-2 NA TRBV7-9 NA TGTGCCAGCAGCCCCCCAGCGCGGTTGGGGGAGCTGTTTTTT CASSPPARLGELFF
TRBJ2-1 NA TRBV19 TRBD2 TGTGCCAGTAGTATAGATCACCTAGCGGAGACCTACAATGAGCAGTTCTTC CASSIDHLAETYNEQFF
TRBJ2-2 NA TRBV5-1 TRBD2 TGCGCCAGCAGCTCGGGACTAGCGGGGGGATTTGACGGGGAGCTGTTTTTT CASSSGLAGGFDGELFF
TRBJ2-7 NA TRBV4-2 NA TGTGCCAGCAGCCAAGGGTACAGGGATTACGAGCAGTACTTC CASSQGYRDYEQYF
TRBJ1-5 NA TRBV5-1 TRBD1 TGCGCCAGCAGCTTTACAGGGGGTAGCAATCAGCCCCAGCATTTT CASSFTGGSNQPQHF
TRBJ2-7 NA TRBV9 NA TGTGCCAGCAGCGTAGCTGGTCCAGGCGAGCAGTACTTC CASSVAGPGEQYF
TRBJ2-7 NA TRBV29-1 TRBD1 TGCAGCGTTGACTCGGGACAGGGTATCGCCGAGCAGTACTTC CSVDSGQGIAEQYF
TRBJ1-1 few TRBV15 NA TGTGCCACCAGCAGGGGCAGGGCGAACACTGAAGCTTTCTTT CATSRGRANTEAFF
TRBJ1-1 NA TRBV15 TRBD1 TGTGCCACCAGCAGAGGCGGTGCGACAGGGGCAGCCACTGAAGCTTTCTTT CATSRGGATGAATEAFF
TRBJ2-7 NA TRBV5-1 NA TGCGCCAGCAGCTTGGGATCCCGGGGAACATCCTACGAGCAGTACTTC CASSLGSRGTSYEQYF
TRBJ2-1 NA TRBV6-1 NA TGTGCCAGCAGCGGGACATCTAACAATGAGCAGTTCTTC CASSGTSNNEQFF
TRBJ2-5 NA TRBV2 NA TGTGCCAGCAGTGCGGTCGGGGTCCGGGAGACCCAGTACTTC CASSAVGVRETQYF
TRBJ2-7 once TRBV7-8 NA TGTGCCAGCAGCTTATCAGGGCGAAGCGGGTCCTACGAGCAGTACTTC CASSLSGRSGSYEQYF
TRBJ2-2 NA TRBV3-1/TRBV3-2 TRBD2 TGTGCCAGCAGCCAAGATCGGGGACTAGCGGGGAACACCGGGGAGCTGTTTTTT CASSQDRGLAGNTGELFF
TRBJ2-1 NA TRBV5-1 TRBD2 TGCGCCAGCAGCTTATCGGGACTATCCTACAATGAGCAGTTCTTC CASSLSGLSYNEQFF
TRBJ2-1 NA TRBV14 NA TGTGCCAGCAGCCAAGACCGGTACAGGAGGCAGTTCTTC CASSQDRYRRQFF
TRBJ1-3 NA TRBV5-1 NA TGCGCCAGCAGCGGCCAGGGCTACGGAAACACCATATATTTT CASSGQGYGNTIYF
TRBJ1-1 NA TRBV19 NA TGTGCCAGTAGTATAAAGAGCGCCAGCGAAGCTTTCTTT CASSIKSASEAFF
TRBJ2-5 NA TRBV7-7 TRBD2 TGTGCTAGCAGCTTAGGGCGGGAGAATCTAGAGACCCAGTACTTC CASSLGRENLETQYF
TRBJ2-3 NA TRBV7-8 TRBD2 TGTGCCACTTTGGGGTCGGGACTAGCGGAGTCAGGCACAGATACGCAGTATTTT CATLGSGLAESGTDTQYF
TRBJ2-7 NA TRBV7-2 NA TGTGCCAGCAGCTTATTGGGACATCTCTACGAGCAGTACTTC CASSLLGHLYEQYF
TRBJ2-3 once TRBV9 TRBD2 TGTGCCAGCAGCCGCCTGGGGGGGTTCAACACAGATACGCAGTATTTT CASSRLGGFNTDTQYF
TRBJ2-1 few TRBV28 NA TGTGCCAGCAGTCCCAACTACAATGAGCAGTTCTTC CASSPNYNEQFF
TRBJ2-2 NA TRBV11-1 TRBD2 TGTGCCAGCAGCTTAGAGCCGGGACTAGCAAGCGGGGAGCTGTTTTTT CASSLEPGLASGELFF
TRBJ2-2 few TRBV2 NA TGTGCCAGCAGCCTCCAGGTAACCACCGGGGAGCTGTTTTTT CASSLQVTTGELFF
TRBJ1-1 NA TRBV12-3/TRBV12-4 NA TGTGCCAGCAGTTTTGGGGGGTACACTGAAGCTTTCTTT CASSFGGYTEAFF